These 20 T cell receptor beta chains originate from one sample sequenced in a study of blood T cell repertoires in COVID-19. Produced via immunoSEQ multiplex PCR; TCRdb's table is partial and in-frame only. The sample records roughly 150,000 clones, approximately 80% being singletons. The material sequenced was PBMCs or T cells enriched from blood (not recorded which). These receptors were obtained from a woman aged 18-29 years who had been exposed to COVID-19.

This chain uses TRBV6-5 with TRBJ1-3, with 9 nucleotides matching TRBD1. CDR3 length: 15 amino acids. The J segment lost 4 bases and the V segment lost 4 bases, leaving 5 bases of the junction unmatched. Germline-derived CDR1 and CDR2 are MNHEY and SVGAGI. For the CDR3, the DNA is TGTGCCAGCAGTTCCGGGACAGGGCCCGGAAACACCATATATTTT. The encoded protein is CASSSGTGPGNTIYF.

In regard to this clone: The junction departs from the called germline gene at one end, perhaps through a read error. V and J are TRBV19 and TRBJ1-4, with D perhaps matching TRBD1 (6 bases). Germline CDR1 LNHDA, CDR2 SQIVND (reference sequence). The CDR3 consists of 14 residues. The CDR3 protein is CASSRGGTNEKLFF. CDR3 nucleotide sequence: TGTGCTAGTAGCCGAGGGGGAACTAATGAAAAACTGTTTTTT. Supplemented by reference TRBV19 and TRBJ1-4, the full variable domain reads DGGITQSPKYLFRKEGQNVTLSCEQNLNHDAMYWYRQDPGQGLRLIYYSQIVNDFQKGDIAEGYSVSREKKESFPLTVTSAQKNPTAFYLCASSRGGTNEKLFFGSGTQLSVL.

V usage is TRBV2 and J usage is TRBJ2-7, with 11 bases that match TRBD2. The ends lost 1 base at V and 2 bases at J; junction bases unmatched: 4. This CDR3 has 16 residues. Germline V gene lookup returns CDR1 SNHLY and CDR2 FYNNEI. CDR3 DNA: TGTGCCAGCAGTGAAGGACTAGCGGGAAGAACCTACGAGCAGTACTTC. This encodes CASSEGLAGRTYEQYF.

The J gene is TRBJ1-4, the V gene TRBV5-1; TRBD1 matches at 8 bases. This CDR3 is built from 15 residues. Germline V gives CDR1 SGHRS, CDR2 YFSETQ. Trimming removed 6 bases from V and 0 bases from J; junction bases left unmatched: 4. CDR3 coding DNA: TGCGCCAGCACCCAGGGGGCAACAACTAATGAAAAACTGTTTTTT. Its translation is CASTQGATTNEKLFF.

The chain carries TRBV18 and TRBJ2-7; TRBD2 agrees at 10 bases. The germline gives CDR1 KGHSH, CDR2 LQKENI. V lost 2 bases and J lost 13; bases outside the gene matches: 5. This CDR3 has 12 amino acids. The CDR3 sequence: CASSPDSSGSYF. Here the CDR3 DNA reads TGTGCCAGCTCACCAGACTCTAGCGGGAGCTACTTC.

J is TRBJ2-2 and V is TRBV19, with D possibly matching TRBD2 (7 bases). V lost 7 bases and J lost 4, with 16 bases in between. The germline V gene encodes CDR1 LNHDA and CDR2 SQIVND (reference sequence). The CDR3 length is 15 residues. This CDR3 is CASKEGGSGTGELFF. CDR3 DNA sequence: TGTGCCAGTAAGGAGGGGGGGTCGGGCACCGGGGAGCTGTTTTTT.

The chain uses TRBV5-8 and TRBJ1-5, with 7 bases aligning to TRBD1. The CDR3 runs 15 residues. Looked up from germline, CDR1 is SGHTS and CDR2 is YDEGEE. Losses at the gene ends were 0 bases for V and 5 bases for J; bases not matched to a gene: 5. CDR3 sequence: CASSLGDDRDQPQHF. The CDR3, as DNA: TGTGCCAGCAGCTTGGGGGACGACAGGGATCAGCCCCAGCATTTT.

The V and J genes are TRBV28 and TRBJ2-4; maybe TRBD2 (6 bases). This CDR3 is built from 18 residues. Per the germline V gene, CDR1 is MDHEN and CDR2 is SYDVKM. V shed 6 bases and J shed 2 bases, with 23 bases lying between them. CDR3 nucleotides: TGTGCCAGCAGCCGTCCGGGACTCTTCCCTGAGACCAAAAACATTCAGTACTTC. This translates into CASSRPGLFPETKNIQYF.

As DNA, the CDR3 is TGTGCCAGCAGTCCCCGCGCGGGGTATGAGCAGTTCTTC. Translating gives CASSPRAGYEQFF. V usage is TRBV6-5 and J usage is TRBJ2-1, with a possible D match to TRBD2 (6 bases). CDR1 and CDR2 from the germline V gene are MNHEY and SVGAGI. Deletions cut 5 bases from V and 8 bases from J, with 13 bases between. This CDR3 region has 13 residues.

The CDR3 DNA follows: TGTGCCAGCAGCGTTGCAGCTGTGAGGGGCACAGATACGCAGTATTTT. Protein: CASSVAAVRGTDTQYF. The chain uses TRBV9 and TRBJ2-3, with a possible D match to TRBD2 (5 bases). This CDR3 is built from 16 residues. Germline V gives CDR1 SGDLS, CDR2 YYNGEE. Trimming took 2 bases from V and 1 from J, leaving 14 bases between them.

The chain combines TRBV7-9 with TRBJ2-7, with a possible D match to TRBD2 (5 bases). V lost 1 base to trimming and J lost 4 bases, with 11 bases between them. The germline CDR1 and CDR2 sequences are SEHNR and FQNEAQ (reference sequence). This CDR3 region has 14 residues. In DNA form, the CDR3 reads TGTGCCAGCAGCTTAGAAATGGGAGCATACGAGCAGTACTTC. Protein sequence: CASSLEMGAYEQYF.

The chain uses TRBV10-3 and TRBJ2-1; 8 nucleotides agree with TRBD1. V lost 4 bases to trimming and J lost 4 bases; unmatched junction nucleotides: 0. CDR3 length equals 13 residues. Per germline, CDR1 ENHRY and CDR2 SYGVKD. DNA of the CDR3: TGTGCCATCAGTGGACAGGGGTACAATGAGCAGTTCTTC. Amino acids: CAISGQGYNEQFF.

As concerns this clone: Other DNA sequences in this sample translate to the same CDR3. The chain carries TRBV4-1 and TRBJ2-7, with 7 bases fitting TRBD1. The V gene's germline CDR1 is MGHRA and CDR2 YSYEKL. The junction had 3 bases not matched to a gene; V was cut back by 3 bases and J by 1 base. The CDR3 consists of 14 residues. CDR3 sequence (DNA): TGCGCCAGCAGCCAGCCGGGACAGTCCTACGAGCAGTACTTC. It codes for CASSQPGQSYEQYF.

The chain employs TRBV9 and TRBJ2-3; D is unclear. The V and J ends lost 2 bases and 1 base respectively, with 5 bases between them. CDR1 is SGDLS, CDR2 YYNGEE, per germline. This CDR3 contains 13 residues. The chain's CDR3 is CASSVAGTDTQYF. The DNA for the CDR3 is TGTGCCAGCAGCGTCGCGGGCACAGATACGCAGTATTTT.

CDR3 DNA sequence: TGTGCCAGCAGCTTAGGGGCCGGGCTGGGAGGTGGCTACACCTTC. It yields the protein CASSLGAGLGGGYTF. The chain combines TRBV7-9 with TRBJ1-2; D gene unclear. Looked up from germline, CDR1 is SEHNR and CDR2 is FQNEAQ (reference sequence). The CDR3 covers 15 residues. V was pared by 1 base and J by 7 bases, with 16 bases between.

V and J are TRBV3-1 (or the pseudogene TRBV3-2) and TRBJ2-3, with D hard to call. Trimming took 0 bases from V and 10 from J, leaving 17 bases between them. The CDR3 has 15 residues. Germline lookup yields CDR1 LGHDT and CDR2 YNNKEL (reference sequence). This CDR3 reads CASSQDSVETGSQYF. In DNA form, the CDR3 reads TGTGCCAGCAGCCAAGACAGCGTGGAAACCGGATCGCAGTATTTT.

In DNA, the CDR3 is TGCAGCGTTGAGACAGGCGATCAGCCCCAGCATTTT. Its protein product is CSVETGDQPQHF. This chain uses TRBV29-1 with TRBJ1-5, with a possible D match to TRBD1 (6 bases). In germline, CDR1 is SQVTM, CDR2 ANQGSEA. The germline V and J ends were trimmed by 3 bases and 5 bases, with 8 bases remaining between them. The CDR3 runs to 12 residues.

This chain uses TRBV3-1 (or the pseudogene TRBV3-2) with TRBJ2-3; 7 bases are a match to TRBD2. This CDR3 comprises 17 residues. V shed 6 bases and J 2 bases; nucleotides not matched to a gene: 14. CDR1 LGHDT and CDR2 YNNKEL come from the germline V gene (reference sequence). The CDR3 sequence is CASRGRSTSVLTDTQYF. The CDR3 coding sequence is TGTGCCAGCAGGGGACGAAGTACTAGCGTCCTCACAGATACGCAGTATTTT.

The chain couples TRBV13 to TRBJ2-5; the D gene is possibly TRBD2 (7 bases). CDR1 is PRHDT and CDR2 is FYEKMQ in the germline V gene (reference sequence). The length of the CDR3 is 15 residues. V lost 5 bases and J lost 4, with 17 bases in between. The CDR3 bases are TGTGCCAGCAGCCGAGGGGGGGGAGGCGGAGAGACCCAGTACTTC. It specifies CASSRGGGGGETQYF.

The chain employs TRBV30 and TRBJ2-1; weak D call: TRBD2 (5 bases). This CDR3 contains 13 residues. Germline CDR1 and CDR2: GTSNPN and SVGIG (reference sequence). The V end lost 4 bases, the J end lost 5 bases, and 12 bases lay between the germline ends. For the CDR3, the DNA is TGTGCCTGGACCCGATGGGAGAACAATGAGCAGTTCTTC. Its protein product is CAWTRWENNEQFF. Using reference TRBV30 and TRBJ2-1 for the parts outside the CDR3, the full variable domain is SQTIHQWPATLVQPVGSPLSLECTVEGTSNPNLYWYRQAAGRGLQLLFYSVGIGQISSEVPQNLSASRPQDRQFILSSKKLLLSDSGFYLCAWTRWENNEQFFGPGTRLTVL.